One TCR beta chain is described in this entry. Its antigen is not known. Sequenced by immunoSEQ multiplex PCR; TCRdb stores in-frame clones only, minus some. The sample holds roughly 1 million clones, approximately 80% seen once. CDR3 length: 15 amino acids. Germline V lookup: CDR1 SGHRS, CDR2 YFSETQ. J was trimmed by 9 bases and V by 1 base; bases with no gene match: 7. This specimen belongs to a study of shared clonotypes between healthy human individuals. Study-level results: The generation probabilities recorded for non-shared clonotypes fell below those of clonotypes shared by all four donors. Sampling included only blood; tissue repertoires likely differ. In general, naive subsets displayed greater estimated richness than memory subsets did.

What was sequenced was memory CD4+ T cells from PBMCs. Subset noted: CD45RA-negative fraction. This TCR came from a young man in good health. Some clones in this sample may be carry-over from other donors' samples. V is TRBV5-1 and J is TRBJ2-1; 10 bases are shared with TRBD2. In DNA, the CDR3 is TGCGCCAGCAGCTTGTTTGCTAGCGGGAGCAGTGAGCAGTTCTTC. This sequence encodes CASSLFASGSSEQFF.